This TCR beta chain was recovered during a study of early T cells in non-severe SARS-CoV-2 infection. Study-level information: Sequencing used unsorted whole-blood bulk RNA, so chains lack pairing.

The CDR3 loop spans 12 amino acids. V dropped 6 bases and J dropped 7 bases, with 10 bases sitting between them. The germline V gene encodes CDR1 SGHAT and CDR2 FQNNGV. This clonotype was found a few times. Individual cDNA molecules received unique molecular identifiers. Using its own MiXCR run on the 5' RACE reads, TCRdb lists one record per CDR3 protein. There are around 60,000 distinct CDR3 sequences in the sample; roughly an eighth occur only once, and 7.5% to 10% lies in the top ten. V usage is TRBV11-2 and J usage is TRBJ2-4; D is ambiguous. The TCR sequence derives from an adult who was a healthcare worker with PCR-confirmed SARS-CoV-2 infection or an uninfected control (not recorded which). Sequenced material: whole blood. CDR3 sequence (DNA): TGTGCCAGCAGGGGCCCGTCTAACATTCAGTACTTC. Translating gives CASRGPSNIQYF.